Listed below are T cell receptor beta chains from one sample, sequenced in a study of T cell repertoires in cytomegalovirus infection. TCRdb used MiXCR to reprocess the reads, holding one entry per CDR3 protein. The table shows 150,000 to 200,000 distinct CDR3 sequences, with about 21% occurring only once. The sample taken for sequencing was PBMCs. These receptors were collected from a human donor in good health (CMV status not recorded). Some clones in this sample may be carry-over from other donors' samples. Both conserved end residues are trimmed from each CDR3. D genes are given only for firm matches.

v_call: TRBV12-3/TRBV12-4
cdr3_length: 12
d_call: -
cdr3_aa: ASSFGTPQETQY

v_call: TRBV19
cdr3_length: 12
d_call: -
cdr3_aa: ASSPQSDNYGYT

v_call: TRBV7-9
cdr3_length: 15
d_call: TRBD2
cdr3_aa: ASSLSNGLAGAETQY

v_call: TRBV7-9
cdr3_length: 9
d_call: -
cdr3_aa: ASSRNEKLF

v_call: TRBV19
cdr3_length: 12
d_call: -
cdr3_aa: ASSNIRAEETQY

v_call: TRBV28
cdr3_length: 13
d_call: TRBD2
cdr3_aa: ASSLAGPNADTQY

v_call: TRBV20-1
cdr3_length: 13
d_call: -
cdr3_aa: SARERYSNTGELF

v_call: TRBV7-9
cdr3_length: 10
d_call: -
cdr3_aa: ASSPTRETQY

v_call: TRBV20-1
cdr3_length: 11
d_call: -
cdr3_aa: SADQQAGTEAF

v_call: TRBV7-3
cdr3_length: 12
d_call: TRBD1
cdr3_aa: ASSTSDREETQY

v_call: TRBV5-1
cdr3_length: 11
d_call: -
cdr3_aa: ASSLPSKNIQY

v_call: TRBV29-1
cdr3_length: 14
d_call: -
cdr3_aa: SVEDLQGIQQETQY

v_call: TRBV28
cdr3_length: 10
d_call: -
cdr3_aa: ASTLGPYEQY

v_call: TRBV12-3/TRBV12-4
cdr3_length: 14
d_call: TRBD2
cdr3_aa: ASSLLAGGITDTQY

v_call: TRBV7-9
cdr3_length: 13
d_call: -
cdr3_aa: ASMGGVGMNTEAF

v_call: TRBV7-3
cdr3_length: 12
d_call: -
cdr3_aa: ASSLSSGSYEQY

v_call: TRBV19
cdr3_length: 13
d_call: -
cdr3_aa: ASSIVASGRETQY

v_call: TRBV4-2
cdr3_length: 14
d_call: -
cdr3_aa: ASSQASSANTGELF

v_call: TRBV4-3
cdr3_length: 13
d_call: -
cdr3_aa: ASSQDFGGSQPQH

v_call: TRBV28
cdr3_length: 13
d_call: TRBD2
cdr3_aa: ASSLGTSKYPEQY

v_call: TRBV7-6
cdr3_length: 13
d_call: -
cdr3_aa: ASSLQTGGNEKLF

v_call: TRBV28
cdr3_length: 13
d_call: TRBD1
cdr3_aa: ASSLNRDRTPGYT

v_call: TRBV6-1
cdr3_length: 12
d_call: -
cdr3_aa: ASIEQGSNQPQH

v_call: TRBV27
cdr3_length: 14
d_call: -
cdr3_aa: ASSPRSGMANEKLF

v_call: TRBV12-3/TRBV12-4
cdr3_length: 12
d_call: -
cdr3_aa: ASNPGGVDNEQF

v_call: TRBV5-6
cdr3_length: 13
d_call: -
cdr3_aa: ASSSPRNNTGELF

v_call: TRBV12-3/TRBV12-4
cdr3_length: 14
d_call: TRBD2
cdr3_aa: ASSSGPGRRTGELF

v_call: TRBV11-2
cdr3_length: 13
d_call: TRBD2
cdr3_aa: ASSLLGGSIDTQY

v_call: TRBV4-1
cdr3_length: 13
d_call: -
cdr3_aa: ASSQERATNYGYT

v_call: TRBV20-1
cdr3_length: 13
d_call: -
cdr3_aa: SARVAQEVGDTQY

v_call: TRBV12-3/TRBV12-4
cdr3_length: 12
d_call: -
cdr3_aa: ASSLSGGRQEQY

v_call: TRBV19
cdr3_length: 9
d_call: -
cdr3_aa: ASKREYGYT

v_call: TRBV19
cdr3_length: 9
d_call: -
cdr3_aa: ASSRETTYT

v_call: TRBV7-2
cdr3_length: 11
d_call: -
cdr3_aa: SLSYSMNTEAF

v_call: TRBV20-1
cdr3_length: 12
d_call: TRBD2
cdr3_aa: SAIGLAGVYEQY

v_call: TRBV6-5
cdr3_length: 12
d_call: -
cdr3_aa: ASSFWDKGGEAF